This T cell receptor beta chain comes out of a study of blood T cells in healthy people across ages (dated by TCRdb to the mid-2010s). Broadly, across the study: In model experiments, template switching captured about one uniquely barcoded TCR beta cDNA molecule for every two T cells. Using deep sequencing normalized with unique cDNA molecular identifiers, the study measured how TCR beta repertoire diversity changes with age. The donors were split into four age groups: young (average about 16 years), middle-aged (about 40), aged (62) and long-lived (roughly 77). To avoid experimental bias, donors of different ages were spread randomly across the sequencing lanes. Two additional independent replicas of 1 million unique cDNA reads from the same blood draw were analyzed for two donors (one aged 18 to 30 and one aged 80 or older). Results and caveats for the whole study, not just this receptor: A strong correlation was found between observed TCR beta diversity and the percentage of naive T cells measured by flow cytometry. Compared with the aged group, more naive CD4+ T cells, fewer expanded clones and increased TCR diversity were shown by the long-lived group, suggesting age selection. As age increased, observed TCR beta diversity per million T cells dropped in a roughly linear way, and a significant reduction was already evident by age about 40. Total diversity estimates from one million sequenced T cells were considered lower bounds and underestimates. Because profiling used bulk unsorted PBMCs, naive and antigen-experienced compartments could not be compared conclusively. The CMV infection status of donors was not known, potentially confounding age-related changes in expanded clonotypes.

The donors were some 36 Caucasian individuals from Russia, aged roughly 6 to 100 years, who were systemically healthy. Each donor gave approximately 9.4 milliliters of peripheral blood, drawn into EDTA-treated Vacutainer tubes. Ficoll-Paque density-gradient centrifugation was used to isolate PBMCs, with at least 6 million per sample. Total RNA was extracted from PBMCs with Trizol reagent, with at least 5.5 micrograms obtained per sample. The percentages of naive CD45RAhigh/CD27high T cells were determined by flow cytometry on a PBMC aliquot from every donor. Library construction relied on 5' RACE. Sequenced on an Illumina HiSeq 2500. A second 7 to 11 cycle PCR used a sample-barcoded 5' primer and a J-beta primer mix. Each TCR beta cDNA molecule received a unique molecular identifier from a template-switch 5' adaptor carrying 12 random nucleotides. Each sample yielded at least 2.5 million CDR3-containing paired-end reads. All of the RNA was converted into first-strand cDNA using the Mint cDNA synthesis kit, with a TRBC-specific oligonucleotide serving as the primer. All cDNA was treated with uracil-DNA glycosylase and then went through a first 18-cycle PCR with the universal primers M1SS and BC2_uni_R. The authors' pipeline ran thus. Normalization of each sample was performed by random selection of 1 million high-quality reads, each carrying a distinct molecular identifier. Instead of being binned into consensus sequences, reads with shared molecular identifiers were discarded. CDR3 identification, clonotype clustering and error correction used MiTCR with a Q25 quality threshold and the strictest error-elimination algorithm. A nonparametric unseen species model with Euler transformation was used to estimate a lower bound on total TCR beta diversity. TCRdb trimmed public reads at Q25 via fastp, called clones via MiXCR and kept in-frame beta chains. Under each unique CDR3 protein, matching rows form one entry showing the most common genes and DNA. The V and J calls follow TCRdb's processing rather than the paper's. This sample comprises more than 800,000 distinct CDR3 sequences, 40% to 55% of them detected only once. Approximately 17% of the sample is held by the ten biggest clonotypes.

Spanning cysteine to phenylalanine, the CDR3 consists of 14 amino acids. Of all the DNA, just the CDR3 is kept, 42 bases in frame from base 1. Sequences DFQATT (CDR1) and SNEGSKA (CDR2) are obtained from the germline V gene (reference sequence). As regards this clonotype: The antigen it binds to is not known. Base qualities are not recorded, but no much larger clone differs from it by a single base.

The chain joins TRBV20-1 to TRBJ2-7, and the D gene may be TRBD2, 6 bases matching. The tail of the sequence fits TRBJ2-5 better, so the J call may be wrong. The sequenced sample was blood. This TCR derives from a woman aged 60-70 years in good health. The bases read TGCAGTGCTAGAGATGGGGCTAGCGTTGAGACCCAGTACTTC. Its protein reads: CSARDGASVETQYF.